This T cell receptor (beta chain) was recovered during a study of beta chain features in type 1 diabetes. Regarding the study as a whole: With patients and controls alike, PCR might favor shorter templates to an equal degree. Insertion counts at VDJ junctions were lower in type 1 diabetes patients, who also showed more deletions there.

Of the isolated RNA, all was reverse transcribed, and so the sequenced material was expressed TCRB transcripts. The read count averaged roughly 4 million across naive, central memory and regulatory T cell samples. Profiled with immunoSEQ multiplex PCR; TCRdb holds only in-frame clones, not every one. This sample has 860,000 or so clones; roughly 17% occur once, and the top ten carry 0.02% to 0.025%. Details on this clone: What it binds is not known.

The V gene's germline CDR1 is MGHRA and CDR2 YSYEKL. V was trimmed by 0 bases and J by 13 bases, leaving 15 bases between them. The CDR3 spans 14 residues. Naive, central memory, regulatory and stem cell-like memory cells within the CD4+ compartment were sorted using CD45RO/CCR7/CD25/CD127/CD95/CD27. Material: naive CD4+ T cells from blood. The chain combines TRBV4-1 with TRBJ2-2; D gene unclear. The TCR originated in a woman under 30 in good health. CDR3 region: CASSQETMRSGLFF. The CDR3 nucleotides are TGCGCCAGCAGCCAAGAGACGATGAGGTCCGGGCTGTTTTTT.